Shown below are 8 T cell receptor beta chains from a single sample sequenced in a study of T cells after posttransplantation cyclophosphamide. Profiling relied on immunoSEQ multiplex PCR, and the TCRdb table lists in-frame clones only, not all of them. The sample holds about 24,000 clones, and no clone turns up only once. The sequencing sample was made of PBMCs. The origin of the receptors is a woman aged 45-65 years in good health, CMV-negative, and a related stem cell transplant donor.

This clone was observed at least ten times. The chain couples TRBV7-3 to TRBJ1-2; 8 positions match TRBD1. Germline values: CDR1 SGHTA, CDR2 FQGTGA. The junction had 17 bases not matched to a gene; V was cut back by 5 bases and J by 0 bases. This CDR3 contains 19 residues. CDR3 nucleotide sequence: TGTGCCAGCAGCCTCGTAGGGGGGGCAGGGGGCGTCTCTAACTATGGCTACACCTTC. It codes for CASSLVGGAGGVSNYGYTF.

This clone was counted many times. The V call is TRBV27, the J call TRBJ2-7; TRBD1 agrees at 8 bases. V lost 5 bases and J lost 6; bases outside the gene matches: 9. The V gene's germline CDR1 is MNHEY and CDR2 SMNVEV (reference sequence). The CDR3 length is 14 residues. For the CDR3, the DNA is TGTGCCAGCAGTCAAGGACAGGGCACTGGCGAGCAGTACTTC. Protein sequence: CASSQGQGTGEQYF.

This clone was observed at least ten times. The CDR3 loop reads CASSVERWSYNEQFF. CDR3 DNA sequence: TGTGCCAGCAGCGTCGAGCGGTGGTCCTACAATGAGCAGTTCTTC. The rearrangement uses TRBV9 and TRBJ2-1; D perhaps matches TRBD2 (5 bases). This CDR3 comprises 15 residues. The germline V gene has CDR1 SGDLS and CDR2 YYNGEE. Trimming pared 2 bases from V and 1 base from J, leaving 10 bases between.

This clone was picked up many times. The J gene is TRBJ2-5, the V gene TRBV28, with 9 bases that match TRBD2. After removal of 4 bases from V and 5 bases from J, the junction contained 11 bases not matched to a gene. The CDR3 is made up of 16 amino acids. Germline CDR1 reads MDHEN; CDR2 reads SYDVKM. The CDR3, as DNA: TGTGCCAGCAGTTCCTCGGGGCGGGAGGGCCTTGAGACCCAGTACTTC. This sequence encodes CASSSSGREGLETQYF.

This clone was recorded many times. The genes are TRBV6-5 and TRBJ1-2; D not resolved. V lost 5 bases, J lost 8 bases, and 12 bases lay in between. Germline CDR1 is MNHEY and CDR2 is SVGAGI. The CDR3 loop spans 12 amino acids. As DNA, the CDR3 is TGTGCCAGCAGTACGGGAGAGGGAGGCTACACCTTC. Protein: CASSTGEGGYTF.

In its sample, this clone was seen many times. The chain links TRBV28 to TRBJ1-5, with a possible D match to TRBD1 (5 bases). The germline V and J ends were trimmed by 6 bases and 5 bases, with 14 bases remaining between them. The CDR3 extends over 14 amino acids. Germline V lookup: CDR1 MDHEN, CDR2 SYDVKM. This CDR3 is CASSLQGTYQPQHF. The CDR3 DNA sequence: TGTGCCAGCAGCCTTCAAGGGACTTATCAGCCCCAGCATTTT.

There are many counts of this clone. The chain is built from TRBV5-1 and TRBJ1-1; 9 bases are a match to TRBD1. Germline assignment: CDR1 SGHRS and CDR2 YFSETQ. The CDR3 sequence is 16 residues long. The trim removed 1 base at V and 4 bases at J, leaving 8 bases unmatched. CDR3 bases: TGCGCCAGCAGCTTGAATACCATGGACAGGGGCACTGAAGCTTTCTTT. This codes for CASSLNTMDRGTEAFF. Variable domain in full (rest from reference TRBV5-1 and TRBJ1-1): KAGVTQTPRYLIKTRGQQVTLSCSPISGHRSVSWYQQTPGQGLQFLFEYFSETQRNKGNFPGRFSGRQFSNSRSEMNVSTLELGDSALYLCASSLNTMDRGTEAFFGQGTRLTVV.

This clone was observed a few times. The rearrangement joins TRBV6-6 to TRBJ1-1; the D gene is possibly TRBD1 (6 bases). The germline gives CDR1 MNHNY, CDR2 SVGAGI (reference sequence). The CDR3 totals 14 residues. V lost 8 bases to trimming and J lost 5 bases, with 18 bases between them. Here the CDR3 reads CASASGVGSTEAFF. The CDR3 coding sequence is TGTGCCAGCGCGTCAGGGGTAGGGAGTACTGAAGCTTTCTTT.